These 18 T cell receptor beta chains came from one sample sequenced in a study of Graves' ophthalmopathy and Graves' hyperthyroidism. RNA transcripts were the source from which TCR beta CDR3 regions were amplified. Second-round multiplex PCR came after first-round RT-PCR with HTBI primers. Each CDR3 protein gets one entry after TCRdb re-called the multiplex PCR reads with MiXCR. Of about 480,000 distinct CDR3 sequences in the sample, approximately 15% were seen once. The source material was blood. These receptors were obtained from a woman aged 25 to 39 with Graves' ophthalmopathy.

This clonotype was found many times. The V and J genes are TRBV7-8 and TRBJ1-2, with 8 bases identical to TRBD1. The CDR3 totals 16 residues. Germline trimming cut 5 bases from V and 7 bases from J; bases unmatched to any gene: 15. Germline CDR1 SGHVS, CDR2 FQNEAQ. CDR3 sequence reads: CASSHLLQGDDGGYTF. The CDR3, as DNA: TGTGCCAGCAGCCACCTCCTACAGGGGGATGACGGTGGCTACACCTTC.

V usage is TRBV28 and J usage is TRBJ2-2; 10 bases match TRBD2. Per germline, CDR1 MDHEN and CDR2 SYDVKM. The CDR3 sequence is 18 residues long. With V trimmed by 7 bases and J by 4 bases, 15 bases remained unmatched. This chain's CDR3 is CASTSSWASGSTTGELFF. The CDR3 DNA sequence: TGTGCCAGCACTTCCTCCTGGGCTAGCGGGAGTACCACCGGGGAGCTGTTTTTT.

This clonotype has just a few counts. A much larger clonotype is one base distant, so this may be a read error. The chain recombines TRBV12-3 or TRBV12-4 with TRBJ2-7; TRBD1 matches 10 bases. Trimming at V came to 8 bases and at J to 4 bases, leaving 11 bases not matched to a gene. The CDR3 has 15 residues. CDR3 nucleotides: TGTGCCAGCTGCCGAGTAGACAGGGGGCCATACGAGCAGTACTTC. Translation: CASCRVDRGPYEQYF.

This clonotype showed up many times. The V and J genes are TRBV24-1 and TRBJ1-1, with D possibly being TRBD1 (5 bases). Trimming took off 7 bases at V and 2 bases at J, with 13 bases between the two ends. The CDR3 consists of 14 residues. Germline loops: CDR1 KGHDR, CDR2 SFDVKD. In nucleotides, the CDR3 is TGTGCCACCAGGTCCCGGGACTTTAACACTGAAGCTTTCTTT. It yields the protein CATRSRDFNTEAFF.

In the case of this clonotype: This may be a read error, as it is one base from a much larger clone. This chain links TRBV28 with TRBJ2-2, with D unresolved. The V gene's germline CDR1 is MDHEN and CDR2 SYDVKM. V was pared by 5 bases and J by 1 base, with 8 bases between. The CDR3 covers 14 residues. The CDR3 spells CASSHFLNTGELFF. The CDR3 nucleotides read TGTGCCAGCAGTCATTTTTTGAACACCGGGGAGCTGTTTTTT.

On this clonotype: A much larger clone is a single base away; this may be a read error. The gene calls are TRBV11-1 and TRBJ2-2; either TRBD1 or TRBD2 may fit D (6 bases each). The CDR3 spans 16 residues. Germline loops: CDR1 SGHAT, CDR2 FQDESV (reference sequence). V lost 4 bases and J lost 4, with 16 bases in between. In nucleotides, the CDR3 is TGTGCCAGCAGCTCACGGGTACAGGGAGGCACCGGGGAGCTGTTTTTT. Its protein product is CASSSRVQGGTGELFF. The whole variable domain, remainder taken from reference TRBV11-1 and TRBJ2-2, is EAEVAQSPRYKITEKSQAVAFWCDPISGHATLYWYRQILGQGPELLVQFQDESVVDDSQLPKDRFSAERLKGVDSTLKIQPAELGDSAMYLCASSSRVQGGTGELFFGEGSRLTVL.

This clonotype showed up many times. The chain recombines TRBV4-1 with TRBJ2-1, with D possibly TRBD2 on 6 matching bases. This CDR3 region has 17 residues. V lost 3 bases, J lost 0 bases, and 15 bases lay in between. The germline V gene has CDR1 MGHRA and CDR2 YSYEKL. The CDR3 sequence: CASSQPLSGSSYNEQFF. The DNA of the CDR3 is TGCGCCAGCAGCCAGCCCCTTAGCGGTAGCTCCTACAATGAGCAGTTCTTC.

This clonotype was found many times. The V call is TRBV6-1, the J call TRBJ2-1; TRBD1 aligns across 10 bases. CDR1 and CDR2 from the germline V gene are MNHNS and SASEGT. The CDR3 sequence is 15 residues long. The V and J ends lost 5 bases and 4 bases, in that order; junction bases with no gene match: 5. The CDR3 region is CASSRWDRGYNEQFF. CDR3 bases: TGTGCCAGCAGTCGGTGGGACAGGGGATACAATGAGCAGTTCTTC.

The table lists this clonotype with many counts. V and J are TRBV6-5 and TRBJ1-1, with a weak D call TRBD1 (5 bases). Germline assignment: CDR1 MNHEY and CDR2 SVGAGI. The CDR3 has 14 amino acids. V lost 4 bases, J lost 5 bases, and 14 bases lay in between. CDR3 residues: CASSSGLLGTEAFF. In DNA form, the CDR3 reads TGTGCCAGCAGTTCGGGACTCCTGGGGACTGAAGCTTTCTTT.

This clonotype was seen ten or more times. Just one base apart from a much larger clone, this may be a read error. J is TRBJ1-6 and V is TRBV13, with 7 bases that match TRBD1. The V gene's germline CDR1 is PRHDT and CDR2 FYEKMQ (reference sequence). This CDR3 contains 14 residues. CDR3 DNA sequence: TGTGCCAGCAGCTTAAGAGGGGGCAGTTCACACCTCCACTTT. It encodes CASSLRGGSSHLHF.

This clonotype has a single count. The CDR3: CASSYLRTGGGYGYTF. CDR3 nucleotide sequence: TGTGCCAGCAGTTACTTGAGGACAGGGGGCGGCTATGGCTACACCTTC. This chain connects TRBV6-5 to TRBJ1-2, with 11 bases identical to TRBD1. After removal of 1 base from V and 4 bases from J, the junction contained 5 bases not matched to a gene. Germline loops: CDR1 MNHEY, CDR2 SVGAGI. CDR3 length: 16 amino acids.

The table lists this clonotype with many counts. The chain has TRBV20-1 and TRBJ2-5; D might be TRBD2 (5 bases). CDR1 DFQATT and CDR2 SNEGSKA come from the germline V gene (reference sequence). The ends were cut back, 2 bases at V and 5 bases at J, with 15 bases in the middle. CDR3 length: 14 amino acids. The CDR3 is CSARLAQIGETQYF. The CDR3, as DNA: TGCAGTGCTAGATTAGCGCAGATCGGTGAGACCCAGTACTTC.

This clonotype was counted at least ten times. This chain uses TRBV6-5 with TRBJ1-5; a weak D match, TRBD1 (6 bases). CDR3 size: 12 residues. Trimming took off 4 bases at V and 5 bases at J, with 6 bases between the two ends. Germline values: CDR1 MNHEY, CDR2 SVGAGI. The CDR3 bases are TGTGCCAGCAGTTCAGGGGATCAGCCCCAGCATTTT. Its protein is CASSSGDQPQHF.

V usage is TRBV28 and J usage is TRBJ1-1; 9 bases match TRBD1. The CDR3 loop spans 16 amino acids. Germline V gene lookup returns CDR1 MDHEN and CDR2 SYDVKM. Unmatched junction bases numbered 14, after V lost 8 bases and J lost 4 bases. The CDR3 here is CASSTGTGWDSTEAFF. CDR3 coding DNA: TGTGCCAGCTCAACCGGGACAGGGTGGGATAGCACTGAAGCTTTCTTT.

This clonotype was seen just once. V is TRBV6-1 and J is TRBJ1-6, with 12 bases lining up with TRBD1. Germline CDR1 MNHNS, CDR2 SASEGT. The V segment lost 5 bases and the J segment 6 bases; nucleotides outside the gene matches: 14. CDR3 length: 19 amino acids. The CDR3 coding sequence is TGTGCCAGCAGTCAAACCGCGGGACAGGGGGCCGGGGGTAATTCACCCCTCCACTTT. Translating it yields CASSQTAGQGAGGNSPLHF.

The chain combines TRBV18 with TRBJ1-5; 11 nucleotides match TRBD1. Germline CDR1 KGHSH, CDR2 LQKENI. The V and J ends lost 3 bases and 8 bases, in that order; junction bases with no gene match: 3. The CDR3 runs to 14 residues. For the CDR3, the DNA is TGTGCCAGCTCACCGGACAGGGGGCAAGAGCCCCAGCATTTT. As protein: CASSPDRGQEPQHF.

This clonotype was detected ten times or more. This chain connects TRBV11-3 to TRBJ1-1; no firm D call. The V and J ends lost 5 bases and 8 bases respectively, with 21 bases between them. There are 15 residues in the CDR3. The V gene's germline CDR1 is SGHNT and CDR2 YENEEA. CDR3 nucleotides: TGTGCCAGCAGCCGTCAGCTTGGTCGTCGGTCCGAAGCTTTCTTT. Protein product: CASSRQLGRRSEAFF.

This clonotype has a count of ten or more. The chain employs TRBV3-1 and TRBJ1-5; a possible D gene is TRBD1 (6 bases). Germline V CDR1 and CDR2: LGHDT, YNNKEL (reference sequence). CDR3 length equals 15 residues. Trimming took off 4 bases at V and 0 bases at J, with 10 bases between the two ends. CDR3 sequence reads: CASSRGGHSNQPQHF. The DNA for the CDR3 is TGTGCCAGCAGCCGCGGGGGACATAGCAATCAGCCCCAGCATTTT.